A selection of T cell receptor beta chains follows, all from one sample in a study of early T cells in non-severe SARS-CoV-2 infection. TCRdb analysed the 5' RACE reads with MiXCR anew, one entry per CDR3 protein. The data contain tens of thousands of distinct CDR3 sequences, 5.6% of them singletons. The sample comprised whole blood. All receptors derive from an adult who was a healthcare worker with PCR-confirmed SARS-CoV-2 infection or an uninfected control (not recorded which). Both conserved end residues are part of each CDR3.

v_call cdr3_aa
TRBV6-2/TRBV6-3 CAGGGLAGNEQFF
TRBV11-2 CASSSREANTGELFF
TRBV5-6 CASSLRGVDEKLFF
TRBV7-9 CASSFAGDESSYEQYF
TRBV6-8 CASTPTSNQPQHF
TRBV29-1 CSVGTNEQFF
TRBV29-1 CSVGAAWGEQYF
TRBV20-1 CSAGSRGRSTEAFF
TRBV7-9 CASSGPLEVRLRAFF
TRBV29-1 CSTLPGSSYNEQFF
TRBV5-8 CASSLGVTGTQTYEQYF
TRBV21-1 CASSSRLAASTDTQYF
TRBV19 CASSIAGTGYQPQHF
TRBV2 CASSEVGQAHGYTF
TRBV30 CAWSSENSYNEQFF
TRBV7-8 CASRPGGPFAGELFF
TRBV24-1 CATSDLLSTGHNEQFF
TRBV12-5 CASGPPTIPGFGYTF
TRBV5-4 CASSLVAGEGEQYF
TRBV12-3/TRBV12-4 CASSGTGSYEQYF
TRBV11-2 CASSLQASPTDTQYF
TRBV12-3/TRBV12-4 CASSSGTGYYF
TRBV12-3/TRBV12-4 CASSPPGVRAFF
TRBV5-5 CASSLEALTEAFF
TRBV5-6 CASSLGLSNTEAFF
TRBV12-3/TRBV12-4 CASSQSASSTDTQYF
TRBV6-1 CASSVGWTGGESYGYTF
TRBV6-1 CASSEASGSPDTQYF
TRBV5-1 CASYVGGATHEQYF
TRBV29-1 CSVDYGTDYGYTF
TRBV6-1 CANSTRDGGTGELFF
TRBV2 CASSEGAGKQYF
TRBV19 CASKQGNTEAFF
TRBV6-1 CASSEIQGSEAFF
TRBV29-1 CSVAGTYEQYF
TRBV2 CASMKSGTGSGEQFF
TRBV5-1 CASSLVGTSGNTGELFF
TRBV20-1 CSAGDRDYNEQFF
TRBV18 CASSLDRGEPQHF